This T cell receptor (beta chain) was sequenced in a study of blood T cells in healthy people across ages (dated by TCRdb to 2015 to 2017). About the full investigation: In model experiments, roughly one uniquely barcoded TCR beta cDNA molecule per two T cells was captured by template switching. To track age-related changes in TCR beta repertoire diversity, the study relied on deep sequencing normalized with unique cDNA molecular identifiers. Donors were grouped into four age groups: young (average 16 years), middle-aged (roughly 38), aged (over 55) and long-lived (approximately 78). To avoid experimental bias, donors of different ages were randomly spread across the sequencing lanes. Two additional independent replicas of 1 million unique cDNA reads from the same blood draw were analyzed for two donors (one aged 18 to 29 and one aged 80 or older). What the study reported, not specific to this receptor: Total diversity estimates from one million sequenced T cells were considered lower bounds and underestimates. Observed TCR beta diversity per million T cells fell roughly linearly with age, and a significant reduction was already apparent by age approximately 40. Because profiling used bulk unsorted PBMCs, naive and antigen-experienced compartments could not be compared conclusively. Compared with the aged group, the long-lived group had more naive CD4+ T cells, fewer expanded clones and increased TCR diversity, suggesting age selection. Observed TCR beta diversity correlated strongly with the percentage of naive T cells measured by flow cytometry. Donor CMV infection status was unknown, potentially confounding age-related changes in expanded clonotypes.

Between the V and J ends, shortened by 2 bases and 5 bases respectively, the junction contains 12 bases. Including the terminal cysteine and phenylalanine, the CDR3 comprises 14 residues. Only the CDR3 DNA is retained, 42 bases long and in frame from the first base. CDR1 MNHEY and CDR2 SVGEGT are derived from the germline V gene. The method was 5' RACE. Sequencing relied on an Illumina HiSeq 2500. The second PCR ran for about 7 to 11 cycles and used a J-beta primer mix along with a sample-barcoded 5' primer. A template-switch 5' adaptor carrying 12 random nucleotides introduced a unique molecular identifier onto each TCR beta cDNA molecule. Each sample yielded at least 2.5 million CDR3-containing paired-end reads. The Mint cDNA synthesis kit, primed by a TRBC-specific oligonucleotide, was used to synthesize first-strand cDNA from all RNA. After uracil-DNA glycosylase treatment, a first 18-cycle PCR used universal primers M1SS and BC2_uni_R on all cDNA. Processing in the source paper ran as follows. Normalization of each sample was performed by random selection of 1 million high-quality reads, each carrying a distinct molecular identifier. Instead of being binned into consensus sequences, reads that shared molecular identifiers were thrown out. MiTCR, with a Q25 quality threshold and the strictest error-elimination algorithm, was used for CDR3 identification, clonotype clustering and error correction. A nonparametric unseen species model with Euler transformation was used to estimate a lower bound on total TCR beta diversity. The public reads were run again by TCRdb, first through fastp at Q25 and then through MiXCR, and only productive beta chains were kept. Merged by CDR3 protein, the rows form single entries marked with the most common genes and DNA. Clone size and V and J calls follow TCRdb, not the original study. The sample table holds hundreds of thousands of distinct CDR3 sequences, of which 35% to 50% were seen once. In total, the top ten clones hold 25% to 35% of the sample.

Remarks on this clonotype: Its antigen specificity is not known. No clone much larger than this one lies a single base away; base qualities are absent.

Donors were under 40 systemically healthy Caucasian individuals from Russia aged roughly 6 to 100 years. Roughly 9.5 milliliters of peripheral blood were drawn from each donor into EDTA-treated Vacutainer tubes. Ficoll-Paque density-gradient centrifugation was used to isolate PBMCs, with at least 6.5 million per sample. Trizol reagent was used to extract total RNA from PBMCs, with at least 6 micrograms per sample. For every donor, flow cytometry on a PBMC aliquot measured the percentage of naive CD45RAhigh/CD27high T cells. Sequenced material: blood. This TCR was recovered from an elderly man in good health. The receptor chain draws on TRBV6-2 or TRBV6-3 and TRBJ1-1; the D segment cannot be called with confidence. Here the CDR3 is given as CASSYTGDGTEAFF. The bases read TGTGCCAGCAGTTACACCGGGGATGGGACTGAAGCTTTCTTT.